This T cell receptor beta chain was retrieved from a study of blood T cell repertoires in COVID-19. About the research overall: The United States, Italy and Spain were the sources of the acute and convalescent COVID-19 samples.

Trimming took 4 bases from V and 5 from J, leaving 14 bases between them. This CDR3 comprises 14 residues. Germline CDR1 reads LNHDA; CDR2 reads SQIVND (reference sequence). In the source study's methods: Using reference gene primer amplification, nucleated cell counts were estimated. Sequenced by immunoSEQ multiplex PCR; TCRdb stores in-frame clones only, minus some. Clone size and V and J calls were adopted from that table, with D and trimming inferred from the DNA. The sample contains about 210,000 clones, around 80% of which appear only once. Sequenced material: peripheral blood. The sequence was obtained from a human donor in a cohort sampled during active COVID-19. The V gene is TRBV19, the J gene TRBJ2-5; the D gene is possibly TRBD2 (7 bases). CDR3 loop: CASSRRGGEETQYF. CDR3 DNA sequence: TGTGCCAGTAGTAGGAGGGGGGGCGAGGAGACCCAGTACTTC. The whole variable domain, remainder taken from reference TRBV19 and TRBJ2-5, is DGGITQSPKYLFRKEGQNVTLSCEQNLNHDAMYWYRQDPGQGLRLIYYSQIVNDFQKGDIAEGYSVSREKKESFPLTVTSAQKNPTAFYLCASSRRGGEETQYFGPGTRLLVL.